This entry features one T cell receptor (beta chain) sequence. This specimen belongs to a study of blood T cell repertoires in COVID-19. Study overall: COVID-19 samples collected from the United States, Italy and Spain covered acute and convalescent phases.

This CDR3 is built from 15 residues. CDR1 and CDR2 from the germline V gene are SNHLY and FYNNEI. The germline V and J ends were trimmed by 5 bases and 1 base, with 13 bases remaining between them. TCRdb's copy holds only in-frame clones and misses some; the assay was immunoSEQ multiplex PCR. The table has some 51,000 clones, less than 95% seen once. The source is a man aged 50-60 years with acute or convalescent COVID-19. The sample comprised peripheral blood. The J gene is TRBJ2-3, the V gene TRBV2; D is perhaps TRBD2 (6 bases). This CDR3 reads CASSSTSRGTDTQYF. The DNA for the CDR3 is TGTGCCAGCAGTTCAACTAGCCGGGGCACAGATACGCAGTATTTT.